The source of this TCR beta chain is a study of T cells in Graves' hyperthyroidism and ophthalmopathy. Using RNA transcripts as the source, TCR beta CDR3 regions were amplified. A first-round RT-PCR of the TCR CDR3 used the HTBI primer set. TCRdb passed the multiplex PCR reads through MiXCR, listing each CDR3 protein once. The sample records over 300,000 distinct CDR3 sequences, roughly 13% being singletons. Sequenced input: blood. This clonotype originated in a woman aged 35 to 49 with Graves' ophthalmopathy.

The CDR3 sequence: CAISERQGGKNEQYF. In nucleotides, the CDR3 is TGTGCCATCAGTGAGAGACAGGGGGGAAAAAACGAGCAGTACTTC. The chain uses TRBV10-3 and TRBJ2-7; 9 bases are shared with TRBD1. Per the germline V gene, CDR1 is ENHRY and CDR2 is SYGVKD. CDR3 size: 15 residues. Unmatched junction bases numbered 7, after V lost 2 bases and J lost 5 bases.